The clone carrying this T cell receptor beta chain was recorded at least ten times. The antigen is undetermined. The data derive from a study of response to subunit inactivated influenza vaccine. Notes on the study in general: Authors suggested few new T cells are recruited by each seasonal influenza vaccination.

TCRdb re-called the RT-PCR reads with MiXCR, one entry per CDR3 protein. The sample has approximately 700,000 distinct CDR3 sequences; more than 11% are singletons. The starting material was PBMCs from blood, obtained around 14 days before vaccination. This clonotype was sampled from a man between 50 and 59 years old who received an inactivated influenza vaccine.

The chain's CDR3 is CASSHQGARAFF. For the CDR3, the DNA is TGTGCCAGCAGCCATCAGGGGGCGCGAGCTTTCTTT. The rearrangement uses TRBV7-2 and TRBJ1-1; TRBD1 agrees at 8 bases. After removal of 5 bases from V and 10 bases from J, the junction contained 6 bases not matched to a gene. The CDR3 loop spans 12 amino acids. Germline loops: CDR1 SGHTA, CDR2 FQGNSA.